This T cell receptor beta chain emerged from a study of cytomegalovirus exposure and HLA in healthy donors. To note about this clone: The target antigen is unknown.

The V segment lost 10 bases and the J segment 6 bases; nucleotides outside the gene matches: 12. The germline CDR1 and CDR2 sequences are MDHEN and SYDVKM. This CDR3 comprises 13 residues. Overall study findings and caveats: Sequencing likely produced, as an artifact, a cluster of highly shared sequence variants.

The PCR was carried out with 60 Vbeta primers and 13 Jbeta primers. TCRdb keeps only in-frame clones here, not all; method: immunoSEQ multiplex PCR. The sample consists of around 200,000 clones, 65% to 90% of them appearing once. The chain links TRBV28 to TRBJ2-7, with TRBD2 identical over 7 bases. The sequence derives from a woman aged 30 to 39 in good health and CMV-seronegative. Sequencing was performed on PBMCs. CDR3 in DNA: TGTGCCACCAGCGGGGCCGGAGGGGTCGAGCAGTACTTC. Its translation is CATSGAGGVEQYF.